Below, one TCR beta chain is given with its context. The data were obtained in a study of shared T cell receptors in the human thymus. Generated by immunoSEQ multiplex PCR, the TCRdb table keeps only in-frame clones and is missing some. In the table there are 720,000 or so clones, 80% to 90% of which are singletons. This CDR3 contains 12 residues. V lost 10 bases and J lost 8; bases outside the gene matches: 5. CDR1 and CDR2 (germline): MNHEY, SMNVEV (reference sequence). Separately, the same data were catalogued under a study of human thymus T cells. Per that paper: Donors were healthy Finnish infants having corrective surgery for congenital heart defects. In corrective heart surgery, resections were taken, and these provided the thymus tissue. Use of V and J genes seemed skewed within the thymic and blood repertoires. Related work found strong thymic repertoire overlap between unrelated individuals.

The rearrangement links TRBV27 to TRBJ1-4; the match to TRBD1 covers 9 bases. This clonotype originated in a girl under three years old with a congenital heart defect. The sample was thymocytes. The CDR3: CAMGQGKEKLFF. The CDR3 DNA reads TGTGCCATGGGACAGGGTAAGGAAAAACTGTTTTTT. Full variable domain (rest looked up from reference TRBV27 and TRBJ1-4): EAQVTQNPRYLITVTGKKLTVTCSQNMNHEYMSWYRQDPGLGLRQIYYSMNVEVTDKGDVPEGYKVSRKEKRNFPLILESPSPNQTSLYFCAMGQGKEKLFFGSGTQLSVL.